Below are 6 T cell receptor beta chains sequenced from a single sample in a study of cytomegalovirus exposure and HLA in healthy donors. Researchers ran the PCR with 60 Vbeta and 13 Jbeta primers. Assay used: immunoSEQ multiplex PCR; TCRdb lists only in-frame clones, some missing. This repertoire shows some 220,000 clones, around 88% found once; its top ten account for approximately 1%. What was sequenced was PBMCs. The receptors here all came from a woman younger than 35 in good health and CMV-seronegative.

The rearrangement uses TRBV30 and TRBJ2-2; TRBD1 might be the D (5 bases). Germline-derived CDR1 and CDR2 are GTSNPN and SVGIG (reference sequence). V was shortened by 2 bases and J by 1 base, with 8 bases between the two germline ends. The CDR3 length is 14 residues. CDR3 in amino acids: CAWSSGMNTGELFF. CDR3 in DNA: TGTGCCTGGAGTTCAGGGATGAACACCGGGGAGCTGTTTTTT. Looking up the rest from reference TRBV30 and TRBJ2-2 gives the full variable domain: SQTIHQWPATLVQPVGSPLSLECTVEGTSNPNLYWYRQAAGRGLQLLFYSVGIGQISSEVPQNLSASRPQDRQFILSSKKLLLSDSGFYLCAWSSGMNTGELFFGEGSRLTVL.

The chain is built from TRBV7-9 and TRBJ1-1; D possibly corresponds to TRBD1 (6 bases). The CDR3 consists of 14 residues. Germline V gene lookup returns CDR1 SEHNR and CDR2 FQNEAQ (reference sequence). Trimming shortened V by 6 bases and J by 4 bases, and 15 bases separated the two germline ends. The CDR3 DNA reads TGTGCCAGCAGTCCGAGGGGGGGAGGCACTGAAGCTTTCTTT. Translated, it gives CASSPRGGGTEAFF.

CDR3 sequence reads: CASSRGQGRVSEQFF. CDR3 nucleotide sequence: TGTGCCAGCAGCAGGGGACAGGGAAGAGTTAGTGAGCAGTTCTTC. The chain carries TRBV7-9 and TRBJ2-1, with 9 bases aligning to TRBD1. The CDR3 sequence is 15 residues long. The V segment lost 5 bases and the J segment 9 bases; nucleotides outside the gene matches: 11. CDR1 is SEHNR and CDR2 is FQNEAQ in the germline V gene (reference sequence).

The J gene is TRBJ2-7, the V gene TRBV4-3; 12 bases map to TRBD2. The CDR3 contains 16 residues. J gave up 4 bases and V 0 bases, and 4 bases lay outside the gene matches. Germline loops: CDR1 LGHNA, CDR2 YSLEER. For the CDR3, the DNA is TGCGCCAGCAGCCAAGAATGGGGGACTAGCGGGTACGAGCAGTACTTC. This encodes CASSQEWGTSGYEQYF.

The gene calls are TRBV9 and TRBJ2-5; no clear D. Germline values: CDR1 SGDLS, CDR2 YYNGEE. The V end was cut by 0 bases, the J end by 1 base, with 4 bases between. There are 13 residues in the CDR3. The CDR3 sequence: CASSVAGQETQYF. In DNA form, the CDR3 reads TGTGCCAGCAGCGTAGCCGGCCAAGAGACCCAGTACTTC.

The rearrangement links TRBV18 to TRBJ2-5, with a possible D match to TRBD1 (5 bases). In germline, CDR1 is KGHSH, CDR2 LQKENI. The CDR3 runs 13 residues. Trimming removed 10 bases at V and 3 bases at J, with 15 bases between. CDR3 coding DNA: TGTGCCACCAAGGGGCCTCAGGAAGAGACCCAGTACTTC. Its protein is CATKGPQEETQYF.